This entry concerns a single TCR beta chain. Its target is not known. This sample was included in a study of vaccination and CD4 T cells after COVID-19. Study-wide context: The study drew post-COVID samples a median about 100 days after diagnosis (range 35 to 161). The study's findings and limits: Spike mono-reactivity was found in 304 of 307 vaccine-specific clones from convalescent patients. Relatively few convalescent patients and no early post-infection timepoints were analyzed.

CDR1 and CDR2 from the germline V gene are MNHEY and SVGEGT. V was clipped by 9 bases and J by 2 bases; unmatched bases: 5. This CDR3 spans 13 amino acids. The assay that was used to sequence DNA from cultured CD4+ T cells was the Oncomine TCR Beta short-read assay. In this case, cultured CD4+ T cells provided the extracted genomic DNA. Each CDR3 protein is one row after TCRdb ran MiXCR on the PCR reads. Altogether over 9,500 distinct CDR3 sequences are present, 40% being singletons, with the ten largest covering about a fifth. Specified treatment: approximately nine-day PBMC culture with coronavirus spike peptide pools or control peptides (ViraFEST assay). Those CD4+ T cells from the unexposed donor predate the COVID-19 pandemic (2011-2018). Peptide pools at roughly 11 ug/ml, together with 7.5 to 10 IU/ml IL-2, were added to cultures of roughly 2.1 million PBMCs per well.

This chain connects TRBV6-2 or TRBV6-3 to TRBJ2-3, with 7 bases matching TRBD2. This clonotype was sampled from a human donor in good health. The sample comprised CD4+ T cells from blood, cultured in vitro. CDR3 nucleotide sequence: TGTGCCAGTCTAGCGGATCCCACAGATACGCAGTATTTT. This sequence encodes CASLADPTDTQYF.